This T cell receptor beta chain emerged from a study of regulatory T cells. Remarks on this clone: Antigen specificity is unknown.

Primers: 52 TRBV forward and 13 TRBJ reverse. Assay: immunoSEQ multiplex PCR; the TCRdb copy retains only in-frame clones and omits some. Of some 29,000 clones listed, about nine tenths are singletons. Whole-study results and caveats: Hydrophobic residues at CDR3 positions 6 and 7 were enriched in conventional CD4+ T cells of CD3G-deficient patients. Skewed V and J usage and few unique V-J pairs marked patient repertoires, most in Tregs.

Per germline, CDR1 MGHRA and CDR2 YSYEKL. The V segment lost 1 base and the J segment 12 bases; nucleotides outside the gene matches: 16. The CDR3 spans 16 residues. All CD3G-deficient patients showed autoimmunity, more severe in two. Patients aged 2 to 39 years had fewer naive T cells. CD4+ T cells were divided by sorting: CD25-high CD127-low Tregs, CD25-low CD127-high conventional cells. Sequenced material: conventional CD4+ T cells sorted from blood. The rearrangement joins TRBV4-1 to TRBJ2-7, with TRBD1 matching 9 bases. The source of this sequence is a person between 18 and 30 years old with CD3G deficiency. In nucleotides, the CDR3 is TGCGCCAGCAGCCAAGCCATATACAGGGGGCTCGCCGGATCGTACTTC. Translating it yields CASSQAIYRGLAGSYF.